This TCR beta chain was captured by sequencing in a study of shared clonotypes between healthy human individuals. V was pared by 2 bases and J by 5 bases, with 15 bases between. The V gene's germline CDR1 is MNHEY and CDR2 SMNVEV (reference sequence). The CDR3 is made up of 15 amino acids. The assay was immunoSEQ multiplex PCR, and TCRdb's table has in-frame clones only and misses some. The sample consists of about 700,000 clones, less than 85% of them appearing once. The chain employs TRBV27 and TRBJ1-2; a weak D match, TRBD1 (5 bases). This sequence was found in a woman aged 25 to 39 in good health. Material: memory CD4+ T cells sorted from blood. The subset was: CD45RA-negative fraction. The CDR3 coding sequence is TGTGCCAGCAGTTTAGGGTCGGGGGGTAGATATGGCTACACCTTC. Translating it yields CASSLGSGGRYGYTF.